Listed here are 25 T cell receptor beta chains from one sample, sequenced in a study of blood T cell repertoires in COVID-19. TCRdb keeps only in-frame clones here, not all; method: immunoSEQ multiplex PCR. The sample lists 300,000 to 350,000 clones; approximately 90% were seen once. Sequencing was performed on PBMCs or T cells enriched from blood (not recorded which). Every receptor here comes from a woman under 30 who had recovered from COVID-19.

V gene TRBV11-3 combines with J gene TRBJ1-2, with D perhaps TRBD1 (5 bases). V was trimmed by 5 bases and J by 5 bases, leaving 21 bases between them. CDR3 length: 16 amino acids. The V gene's germline CDR1 is SGHNT and CDR2 YENEEA. The CDR3 sequence: CASSLIEGGAGYGYTF. CDR3 nucleotide sequence: TGTGCCAGCAGCCTGATAGAGGGAGGGGCAGGGTATGGCTACACCTTC.

J is TRBJ2-7 and V is TRBV13, with D perhaps matching TRBD2 (5 bases). This CDR3 spans 13 amino acids. The V end lost 3 bases, the J end lost 3 bases, and 9 bases lay between the germline ends. Germline CDR1 reads PRHDT; CDR2 reads FYEKMQ (reference sequence). DNA of the CDR3: TGTGCCAGCAGCTTCCTAGGAGGCTACGAGCAGTACTTC. The encoded protein is CASSFLGGYEQYF.

The chain joins TRBV28 to TRBJ2-7; 9 bases are a match to TRBD2. This CDR3 spans 15 amino acids. Germline loops: CDR1 MDHEN, CDR2 SYDVKM. Trimming cost V 4 bases and J 0 bases; bases outside gene matches: 4. The CDR3 DNA reads TGTGCCAGCAGTTCTCCGCGGGGGGGCTCCTACGAGCAGTACTTC. This encodes CASSSPRGGSYEQYF.

The chain links TRBV12-3 or TRBV12-4 to TRBJ2-1; D might be TRBD2 (6 bases). V was cut by 6 bases and J by 10 bases, with 13 bases left in between. CDR3 size: 12 residues. The CDR3 spells CASRTPGEEQFF. The CDR3 DNA reads TGTGCCAGCAGGACTCCGGGGGAGGAGCAGTTCTTC.

This clone has a count of ten or more. The rearrangement links TRBV12-5 to TRBJ2-7, with D tentatively TRBD2 (6 bases). Per the germline V gene, CDR1 is LGHNT and CDR2 is FRNRAP. The ends were cut back, 0 bases at V and 4 bases at J, with 22 bases in the middle. There are 18 residues in the CDR3. The chain's CDR3 is CASGLVRRRVGRRYEQYF. The CDR3 bases are TGTGCTAGTGGTTTGGTACGGAGGAGGGTAGGGCGGAGGTACGAGCAGTACTTC. Drawing the rest from reference TRBV12-5 and TRBJ2-7, the complete variable domain is DARVTQTPRHKVTEMGQEVTMRCQPILGHNTVFWYRQTMMQGLELLAYFRNRAPLDDSGMPKDRFSAEMPDATLATLKIQPSEPRDSAVYFCASGLVRRRVGRRYEQYFGPGTRLTVT.

The chain joins TRBV19 to TRBJ1-5; D is ambiguous. The V gene lost 4 bases and the J gene lost 1 base, with 17 bases spanning the gap. Germline CDR1 and CDR2: LNHDA and SQIVND (reference sequence). The CDR3 is made up of 17 amino acids. The chain's CDR3 is CASSTPVVRFSNQPQHF. The CDR3 DNA sequence: TGTGCCAGTAGTACCCCCGTCGTCCGTTTCAGCAATCAGCCCCAGCATTTT.

The chain uses TRBV7-9 and TRBJ1-1, with D tentatively TRBD1 (5 bases). From germline, CDR1 is SEHNR and CDR2 FQNEAQ (reference sequence). Deletions cut 10 bases from V and 4 bases from J, with 13 bases between. This CDR3 has 12 amino acids. CDR3 residues: CATGDLGTEAFF. Here the CDR3 DNA reads TGTGCCACCGGGGACTTGGGCACTGAAGCTTTCTTT.

This chain connects TRBV5-1 to TRBJ2-7; 8 nucleotides align to TRBD1. V shed 4 bases and J 2 bases; nucleotides not matched to a gene: 8. The CDR3 is 15 amino acids. Germline CDR1 is SGHRS and CDR2 is YFSETQ. The CDR3: CASSDRPQGAYEQYF. CDR3 bases: TGCGCCAGCAGCGACCGACCACAGGGGGCCTACGAGCAGTACTTC.

The chain uses TRBV9 and TRBJ2-1, with 7 bases that match TRBD2. Germline-derived CDR1 and CDR2 are SGDLS and YYNGEE. The V and J ends lost 2 bases and 6 bases, in that order; junction bases with no gene match: 11. The length of the CDR3 is 16 residues. The CDR3 is CASSVYSREFRNEQFF. The CDR3 DNA reads TGTGCCAGCAGCGTTTATTCGCGGGAGTTTCGCAATGAGCAGTTCTTC.

The genes are TRBV3-1 (or the pseudogene TRBV3-2) and TRBJ1-3; possibly TRBD1 for D (6 bases). Trimming shortened V by 4 bases and J by 3 bases, and 10 bases separated the two germline ends. The CDR3 runs 14 residues. The V gene's germline CDR1 is LGHDT and CDR2 YNNKEL (reference sequence). In nucleotides, the CDR3 is TGTGCCAGCAGCCGATCAGGGGTTGGAAACACCATATATTTT. Its translation is CASSRSGVGNTIYF.

This chain links TRBV4-2 with TRBJ2-5; D gene uncertain. The V end lost 0 bases, the J end lost 5 bases, and 10 bases lay between the germline ends. The CDR3 runs 14 residues. Germline CDR1 is LGHNA and CDR2 is YNFKEQ. CDR3 sequence: CASSQEIAGETQYF. For the CDR3, the DNA is TGTGCCAGCAGCCAAGAAATAGCTGGGGAGACCCAGTACTTC.

The V gene is TRBV5-6, the J gene TRBJ2-7, with 10 nucleotides matching TRBD2. Per the germline V gene, CDR1 is SGHDT and CDR2 is YYEEEE. V shed 0 bases and J 3 bases; nucleotides not matched to a gene: 6. There are 16 residues in the CDR3. In DNA, the CDR3 is TGTGCCAGCAGCTTGGCTAGCGGGAGCGTCCGCTACGAGCAGTACTTC. Amino acids: CASSLASGSVRYEQYF.

This clone was recorded a few times. V usage is TRBV4-3 and J usage is TRBJ1-4; perhaps TRBD1 as D (6 bases). Germline lookup yields CDR1 LGHNA and CDR2 YSLEER. There are 13 residues in the CDR3. V was cut by 1 base and J by 7 bases, with 7 bases left in between. CDR3 nucleotide sequence: TGCGCCAGCAGCCAAGTACAGGGTGAAAAACTGTTTTTT. As protein: CASSQVQGEKLFF.

The chain links TRBV28 to TRBJ1-5; D might be TRBD1 (5 bases). Germline V gene data show CDR1 as MDHEN and CDR2 as SYDVKM. The CDR3 totals 17 residues. V gave up 5 bases and J gave up 1 base, with 18 bases separating them. The DNA for the CDR3 is TGTGCCAGCAGTGATCTCCAGGGATTGCCCAGCAATCAGCCCCAGCATTTT. Its translation: CASSDLQGLPSNQPQHF.

The genes are TRBV19 and TRBJ2-1; TRBD2 agrees at 7 bases. The J segment lost 0 bases and the V segment lost 8 bases, leaving 1 base of the junction unmatched. The CDR3 covers 13 residues. CDR1 and CDR2 from the germline V gene are LNHDA and SQIVND (reference sequence). CDR3 in amino acids: CASSSGSYNEQFF. The CDR3 nucleotides read TGTGCCAGTTCTAGCGGCTCCTACAATGAGCAGTTCTTC. The entire variable domain, with the rest obtained from reference TRBV19 and TRBJ2-1, is as follows: DGGITQSPKYLFRKEGQNVTLSCEQNLNHDAMYWYRQDPGQGLRLIYYSQIVNDFQKGDIAEGYSVSREKKESFPLTVTSAQKNPTAFYLCASSSGSYNEQFFGPGTRLTVL.

The gene calls are TRBV7-9 and TRBJ1-2; 7 bases are a match to TRBD1. Trimming cost V 4 bases and J 2 bases; bases outside gene matches: 10. From germline, CDR1 is SEHNR and CDR2 FQNEAQ (reference sequence). CDR3 length: 16 amino acids. The CDR3 loop is CASSSLRTGNNYGYTF. In DNA, the CDR3 is TGTGCCAGCAGCTCCCTAAGGACAGGAAACAACTATGGCTACACCTTC.

The V gene is TRBV15, the J gene TRBJ1-2; no definite D call. The germline gives CDR1 LNHNV, CDR2 YYDKDF (reference sequence). V was cut by 0 bases and J by 2 bases, with 4 bases left in between. The CDR3 spans 13 residues. DNA of the CDR3: TGTGCCACCAGCAGAGAACTGAACTATGGCTACACCTTC. Protein product: CATSRELNYGYTF.

The rearrangement joins TRBV7-7 to TRBJ2-5; D possibly corresponds to TRBD1 (6 bases). V was shortened by 3 bases and J by 2 bases, with 10 bases between the two germline ends. Germline V gene sequence: CDR1 SSHAT, CDR2 FNYEAQ (reference sequence). The CDR3 sequence is 14 residues long. DNA for the CDR3: TGTGCCAGCAGCTTTCAGGGGCCTCAAGAGACCCAGTACTTC. Translation: CASSFQGPQETQYF.

This clone was picked up one time. V usage is TRBV30 and J usage is TRBJ1-2; 8 nucleotides line up with TRBD1. There are 14 residues in the CDR3. CDR1 and CDR2 from the germline V gene are GTSNPN and SVGIG (reference sequence). The J segment lost 5 bases and the V segment lost 0 bases, leaving 5 bases of the junction unmatched. The CDR3 region has the DNA TGTGCCTGGAGTGTAAACAGGGGGAGGTATGGCTACACCTTC. It translates to CAWSVNRGRYGYTF.

This clone appeared once. The chain employs TRBV21-1 and TRBJ1-1; the listed D gene, TRBD1, was not tested against the DNA. TRBV21-1 represents a pseudogene. There are 13 residues in the CDR3. The DNA for the CDR3 is TGTGCCAGCCGCACAGGGGTCGGAGCTGAAGCTTTCTTT. Translating gives CASRTGVGAEAFF.

The V and J genes are TRBV5-6 and TRBJ1-1; D is possibly TRBD1 (6 bases). The CDR3 contains 16 residues. Trimming left V 1 base short and J 2 bases short, with 15 bases between. Germline values: CDR1 SGHDT, CDR2 YYEEEE. The CDR3 spells CASSLIGRGANTEAFF. CDR3 in DNA: TGTGCCAGCAGCTTGATTGGCAGGGGCGCTAACACTGAAGCTTTCTTT.

This rearrangement joins TRBV7-8 to TRBJ1-2; 11 bases match TRBD1. Trimming took 0 bases from V and 4 from J; bases not matched to a gene: 4. The CDR3 sequence is 16 residues long. Germline loops: CDR1 SGHVS, CDR2 FQNEAQ. CDR3 sequence reads: CASSLARDRGGYGYTF. DNA for the CDR3: TGTGCCAGCAGCTTAGCGAGGGACAGGGGGGGCTATGGCTACACCTTC.

The rearrangement uses TRBV7-9 and TRBJ1-1; D is uncertain. Germline V gene lookup returns CDR1 SEHNR and CDR2 FQNEAQ (reference sequence). This CDR3 has 13 amino acids. V was shortened by 0 bases and J by 11 bases, with 13 bases between the two germline ends. The CDR3 sequence: CASSLAQDSSAFF. CDR3 DNA: TGTGCCAGCAGCTTAGCGCAAGACTCTTCGGCTTTCTTT.

The V and J genes are TRBV19 and TRBJ2-3; 13 bases align to TRBD2. This CDR3 is 16 amino acids long. V trimming: 3 bases; J trimming: 9 bases; junction bases outside the gene matches: 9. The germline V gene has CDR1 LNHDA and CDR2 SQIVND (reference sequence). The CDR3 sequence: CASSIPGTSGTVTQYF. CDR3 DNA: TGTGCCAGTAGTATCCCAGGGACTAGCGGGACAGTCACGCAGTATTTT. The complete variable domain, with remaining parts taken from reference TRBV19 and TRBJ2-3, reads DGGITQSPKYLFRKEGQNVTLSCEQNLNHDAMYWYRQDPGQGLRLIYYSQIVNDFQKGDIAEGYSVSREKKESFPLTVTSAQKNPTAFYLCASSIPGTSGTVTQYFGPGTRLTVL.

This chain links TRBV7-3 with TRBJ2-6, with a tentative D call TRBD1 (5 bases). The CDR3 consists of 15 residues. Germline V gene lookup returns CDR1 SGHTA and CDR2 FQGTGA. The V gene lost 1 base and the J gene lost 4 bases, with 8 bases spanning the gap. The CDR3 nucleotides are TGTGCCAGCAGCTTAAGCAGGGCCGGGGCCAACGTCCTGACTTTC. This translates into CASSLSRAGANVLTF.